The sequence of this T cell receptor (beta chain) was determined in a study of CD8 T cells in acute hepatitis C reinfection. Findings of the study overall: Only TCRbeta was bulk sequenced, so alphabeta pairing of public clonotypes remains unknown. NS3-1073 specific repertoires were highly diverse across all groups.

On this clone: Antigen specificity is unknown. Germline is not matched at one junction end, which may reflect a read error.

Germline loops: CDR1 MNHEY, CDR2 SMNVEV (reference sequence). This CDR3 contains 13 residues. This table comes from immunoSEQ multiplex PCR, and its TCRdb copy is limited to in-frame clones, with some not included. The table has 30,000 to 45,000 clones, approximately 83% seen once; the top ten hold roughly 9.8%. Time point noted: naive CD8 control sorted from an acute-time-point sample. The chain combines TRBV27 with TRBJ2-1; maybe TRBD1 (5 bases). The source material was naive CD8+ T cells from PBMCs. This sequence originates from a woman aged 18-29 years who spontaneously cleared hepatitis C infection. This CDR3 is CASGLDIYNEQFF. The CDR3 coding sequence is TGTGCCAGCGGTTTGGACATCTACAATGAGCAGTTCTTC.